This entry concerns a single TCR beta chain. The target antigen is unknown. The data belong to a study of cytomegalovirus exposure and HLA in healthy donors. TCRdb's table, derived via immunoSEQ multiplex PCR, lists solely in-frame clones and lacks some. The sample contains 110,000 to 150,000 clones, 89% of which appear only once. Overall study findings and caveats: Cytomegalovirus status, reportedly, was diagnosed with high specificity and sensitivity by the classifier. Cytomegalovirus-associated TCR beta chains were listed, numbering more than 150. Three chains linked to CMV were shown in vitro to be specific for CMV antigens.

The germline gives CDR1 LGHNA, CDR2 YSLEER. The CDR3 sequence is 15 residues long. V lost 0 bases to trimming and J lost 0 bases, with 9 bases between them. The chain employs TRBV4-3 and TRBJ2-7; D is ambiguous. Input material: PBMCs. This clonotype was obtained from a woman in her late teens or twenties in good health and CMV-seropositive. CDR3 sequence reads: CASSQDIRSSYEQYF. The CDR3 nucleotides are TGCGCCAGCAGCCAAGACATTAGGAGCTCCTACGAGCAGTACTTC.